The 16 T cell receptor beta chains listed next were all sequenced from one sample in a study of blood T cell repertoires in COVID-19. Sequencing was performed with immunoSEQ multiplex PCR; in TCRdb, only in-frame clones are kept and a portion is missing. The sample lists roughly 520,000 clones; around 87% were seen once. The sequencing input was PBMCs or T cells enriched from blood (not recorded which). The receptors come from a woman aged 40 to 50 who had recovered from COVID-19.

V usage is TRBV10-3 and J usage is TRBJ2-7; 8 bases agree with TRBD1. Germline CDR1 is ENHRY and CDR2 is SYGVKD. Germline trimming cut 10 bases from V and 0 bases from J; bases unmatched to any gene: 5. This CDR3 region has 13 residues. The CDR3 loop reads CATWTGPSYEQYF. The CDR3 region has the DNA TGTGCCACCTGGACAGGGCCCTCCTACGAGCAGTACTTC.

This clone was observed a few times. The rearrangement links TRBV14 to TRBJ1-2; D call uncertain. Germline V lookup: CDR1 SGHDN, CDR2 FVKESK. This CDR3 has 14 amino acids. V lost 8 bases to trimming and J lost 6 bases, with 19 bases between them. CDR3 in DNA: TGTGCCAGCGAGGACGGGAGGAGTAGTGATGGCTACACCTTC. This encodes CASEDGRSSDGYTF.

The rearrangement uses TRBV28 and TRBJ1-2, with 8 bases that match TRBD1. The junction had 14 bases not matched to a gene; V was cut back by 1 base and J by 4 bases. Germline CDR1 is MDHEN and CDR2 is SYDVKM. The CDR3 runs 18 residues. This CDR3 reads CASSLSTAGTGNPYGYTF. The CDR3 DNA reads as TGTGCCAGCAGTTTATCGACCGCCGGGACAGGCAACCCCTATGGCTACACCTTC.

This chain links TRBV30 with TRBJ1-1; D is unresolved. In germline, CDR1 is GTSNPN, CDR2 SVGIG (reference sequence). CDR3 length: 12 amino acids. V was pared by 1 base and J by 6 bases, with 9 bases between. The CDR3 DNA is TGTGCCTGGAGTGATCCCCCAGCTGAAGCTTTCTTT. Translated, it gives CAWSDPPAEAFF.

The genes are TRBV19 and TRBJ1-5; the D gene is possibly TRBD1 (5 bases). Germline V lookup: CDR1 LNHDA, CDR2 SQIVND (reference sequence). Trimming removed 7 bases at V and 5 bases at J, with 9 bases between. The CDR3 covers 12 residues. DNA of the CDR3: TGTGCCAGTAACGGGGGAGATCAGCCCCAGCATTTT. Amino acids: CASNGGDQPQHF.

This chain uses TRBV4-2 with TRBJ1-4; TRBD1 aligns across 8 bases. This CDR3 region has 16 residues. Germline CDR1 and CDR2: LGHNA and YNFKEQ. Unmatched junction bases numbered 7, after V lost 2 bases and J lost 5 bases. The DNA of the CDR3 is TGTGCCAGCAGCCAAATTACCGGGACAGGAAATGAAAAACTGTTTTTT. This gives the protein CASSQITGTGNEKLFF.

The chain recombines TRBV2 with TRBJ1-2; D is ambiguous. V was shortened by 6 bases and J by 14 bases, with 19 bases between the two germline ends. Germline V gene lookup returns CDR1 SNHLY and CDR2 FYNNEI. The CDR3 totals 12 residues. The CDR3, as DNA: TGTGCCAGCAGAGAACAACCGGGTGTAAGGACCTTC. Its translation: CASREQPGVRTF.

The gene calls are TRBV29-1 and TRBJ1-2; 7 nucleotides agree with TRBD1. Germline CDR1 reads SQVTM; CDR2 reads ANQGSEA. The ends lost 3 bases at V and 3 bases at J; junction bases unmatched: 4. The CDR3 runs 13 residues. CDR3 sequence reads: CSVERDSYYGYTF. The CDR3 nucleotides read TGCAGCGTTGAGCGGGACAGCTACTATGGCTACACCTTC.

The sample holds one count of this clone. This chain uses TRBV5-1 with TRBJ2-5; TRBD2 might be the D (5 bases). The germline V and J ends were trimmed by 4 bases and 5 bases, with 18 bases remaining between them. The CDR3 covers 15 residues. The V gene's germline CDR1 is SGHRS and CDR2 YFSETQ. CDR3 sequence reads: CASSDDPFSGETQYF. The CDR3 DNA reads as TGCGCCAGCAGCGACGACCCGTTCTCGGGGGAGACCCAGTACTTC.

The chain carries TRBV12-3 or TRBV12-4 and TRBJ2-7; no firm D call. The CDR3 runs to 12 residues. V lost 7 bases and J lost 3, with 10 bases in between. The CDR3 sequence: CASTLNIYEQYF. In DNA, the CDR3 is TGTGCCAGCACCCTTAACATCTACGAGCAGTACTTC.

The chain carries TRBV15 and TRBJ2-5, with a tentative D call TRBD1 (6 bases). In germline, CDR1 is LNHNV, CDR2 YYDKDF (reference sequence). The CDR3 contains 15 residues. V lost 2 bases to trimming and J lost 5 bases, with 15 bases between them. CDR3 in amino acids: CATSRPPGQKETQYF. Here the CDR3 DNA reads TGTGCCACCAGCAGACCCCCGGGACAAAAGGAGACCCAGTACTTC.

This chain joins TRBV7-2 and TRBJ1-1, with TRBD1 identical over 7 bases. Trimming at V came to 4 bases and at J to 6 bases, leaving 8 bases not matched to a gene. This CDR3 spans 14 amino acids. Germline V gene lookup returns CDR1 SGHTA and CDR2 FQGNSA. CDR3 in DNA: TGTGCCAGCAGCTGGTTGGACAGGCGGGCTGAAGCTTTCTTT. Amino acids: CASSWLDRRAEAFF.

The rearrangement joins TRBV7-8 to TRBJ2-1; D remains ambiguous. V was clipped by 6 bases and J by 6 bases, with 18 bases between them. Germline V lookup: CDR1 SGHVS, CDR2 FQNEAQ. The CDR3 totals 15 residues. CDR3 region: CASSKAEQATNEQFF. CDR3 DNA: TGTGCCAGCAGTAAGGCTGAGCAGGCCACCAATGAGCAGTTCTTC. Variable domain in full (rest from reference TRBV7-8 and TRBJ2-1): GAGVSQSPRYKVAKRGQDVALRCDPISGHVSLFWYQQALGQGPEFLTYFQNEAQLDKSGLPSDRFFAERPEGSVSTLKIQRTQQEDSAVYLCASSKAEQATNEQFFGPGTRLTVL.

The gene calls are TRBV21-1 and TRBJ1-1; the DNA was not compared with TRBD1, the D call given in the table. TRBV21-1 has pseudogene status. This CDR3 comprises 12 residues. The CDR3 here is CATPRDRTEAFF. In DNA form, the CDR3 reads TGTGCCACCCCAAGGGACAGAACTGAAGCTTTCTTT.

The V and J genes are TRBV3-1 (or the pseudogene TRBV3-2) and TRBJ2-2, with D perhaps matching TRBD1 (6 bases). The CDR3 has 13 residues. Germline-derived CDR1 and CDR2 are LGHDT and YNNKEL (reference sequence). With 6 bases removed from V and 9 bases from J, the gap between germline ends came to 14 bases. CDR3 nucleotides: TGTGCCAGCAGTTTTACAGGGAACCGGGAGCTGTTTTTT. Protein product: CASSFTGNRELFF.

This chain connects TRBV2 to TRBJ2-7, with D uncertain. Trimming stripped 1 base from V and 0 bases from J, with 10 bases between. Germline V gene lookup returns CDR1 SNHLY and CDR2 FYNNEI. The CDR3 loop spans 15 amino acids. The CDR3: CASSEGATPSYEQYF. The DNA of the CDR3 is TGTGCCAGCAGTGAAGGTGCCACTCCCTCCTACGAGCAGTACTTC. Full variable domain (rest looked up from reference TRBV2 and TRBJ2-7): EPEVTQTPSHQVTQMGQEVILRCVPISNHLYFYWYRQILGQKVEFLVSFYNNEISEKSEIFDDQFSVERPDGSNFTLKIRSTKLEDSAMYFCASSEGATPSYEQYFGPGTRLTVT.